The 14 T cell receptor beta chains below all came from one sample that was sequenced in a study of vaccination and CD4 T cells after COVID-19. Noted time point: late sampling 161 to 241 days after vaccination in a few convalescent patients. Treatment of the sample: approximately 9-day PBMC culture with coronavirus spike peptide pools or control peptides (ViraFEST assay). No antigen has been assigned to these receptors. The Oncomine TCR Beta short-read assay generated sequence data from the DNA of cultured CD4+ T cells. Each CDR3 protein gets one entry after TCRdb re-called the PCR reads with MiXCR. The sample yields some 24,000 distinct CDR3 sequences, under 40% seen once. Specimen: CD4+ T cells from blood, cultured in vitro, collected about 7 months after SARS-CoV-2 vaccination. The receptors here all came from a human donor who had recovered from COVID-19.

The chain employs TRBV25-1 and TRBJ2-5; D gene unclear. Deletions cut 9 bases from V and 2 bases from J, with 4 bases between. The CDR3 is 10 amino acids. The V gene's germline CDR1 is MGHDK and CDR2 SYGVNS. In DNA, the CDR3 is TGTGCCAGGTCGCAAGAGACCCAGTACTTC. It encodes CARSQETQYF.

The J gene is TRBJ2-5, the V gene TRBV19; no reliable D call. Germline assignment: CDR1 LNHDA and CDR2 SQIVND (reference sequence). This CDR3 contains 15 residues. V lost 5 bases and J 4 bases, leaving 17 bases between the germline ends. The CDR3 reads CASSPIIRGRETQYF. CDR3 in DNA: TGTGCCAGTAGTCCAATTATTCGAGGAAGAGAGACCCAGTACTTC.

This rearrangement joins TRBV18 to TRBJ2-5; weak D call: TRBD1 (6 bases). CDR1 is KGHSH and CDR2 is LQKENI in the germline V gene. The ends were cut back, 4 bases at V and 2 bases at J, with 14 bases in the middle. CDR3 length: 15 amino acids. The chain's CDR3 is CASSRTTGPQETQYF. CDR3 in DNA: TGTGCCAGCTCACGAACAACAGGGCCACAAGAGACCCAGTACTTC.

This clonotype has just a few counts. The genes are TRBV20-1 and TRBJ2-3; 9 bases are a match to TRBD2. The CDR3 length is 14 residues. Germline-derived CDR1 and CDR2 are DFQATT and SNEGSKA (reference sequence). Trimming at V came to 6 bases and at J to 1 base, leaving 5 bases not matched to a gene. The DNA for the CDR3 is TGCAGTGCACCTAGGACTAGCGGCACAGATACGCAGTATTTT. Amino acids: CSAPRTSGTDTQYF.

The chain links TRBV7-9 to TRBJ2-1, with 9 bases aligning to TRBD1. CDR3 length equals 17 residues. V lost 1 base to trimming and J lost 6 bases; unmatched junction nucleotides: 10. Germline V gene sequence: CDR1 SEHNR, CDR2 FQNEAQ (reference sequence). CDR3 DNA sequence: TGTGCCAGCAGCTTAGTGATGGGGACAGGGAACCGCAATGAGCAGTTCTTC. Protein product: CASSLVMGTGNRNEQFF.

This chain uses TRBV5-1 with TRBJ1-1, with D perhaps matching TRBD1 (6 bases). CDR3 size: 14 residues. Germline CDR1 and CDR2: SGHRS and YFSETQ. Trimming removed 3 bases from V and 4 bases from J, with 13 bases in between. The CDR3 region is CASSSTGLGTEAFF. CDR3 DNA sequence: TGCGCCAGCAGCTCAACAGGGCTAGGCACTGAAGCTTTCTTT. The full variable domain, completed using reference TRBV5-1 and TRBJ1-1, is KAGVTQTPRYLIKTRGQQVTLSCSPISGHRSVSWYQQTPGQGLQFLFEYFSETQRNKGNFPGRFSGRQFSNSRSEMNVSTLELGDSALYLCASSSTGLGTEAFFGQGTRLTVV.

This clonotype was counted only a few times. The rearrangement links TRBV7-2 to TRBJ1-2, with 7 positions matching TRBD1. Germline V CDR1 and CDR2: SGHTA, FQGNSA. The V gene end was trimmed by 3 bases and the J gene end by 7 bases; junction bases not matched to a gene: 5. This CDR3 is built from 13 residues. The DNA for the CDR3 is TGTGCCAGCAGCTTGGGACAGACCCCTGGCTACACCTTC. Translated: CASSLGQTPGYTF. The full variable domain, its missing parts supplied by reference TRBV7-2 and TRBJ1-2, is GAGVSQSPSNKVTEKGKDVELRCDPISGHTALYWYRQSLGQGLEFLIYFQGNSAPDKSGLPSDRFSAERTGGSVSTLTIQRTQQEDSAVYLCASSLGQTPGYTFGSGTRLTVV.

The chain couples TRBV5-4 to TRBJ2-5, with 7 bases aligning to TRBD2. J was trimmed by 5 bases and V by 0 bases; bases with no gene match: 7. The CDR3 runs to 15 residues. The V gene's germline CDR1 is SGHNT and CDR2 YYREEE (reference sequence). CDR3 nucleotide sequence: TGTGCCAGCAGCTTGGGGGGAGGGCCGGTGGAGACCCAGTACTTC. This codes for CASSLGGGPVETQYF.

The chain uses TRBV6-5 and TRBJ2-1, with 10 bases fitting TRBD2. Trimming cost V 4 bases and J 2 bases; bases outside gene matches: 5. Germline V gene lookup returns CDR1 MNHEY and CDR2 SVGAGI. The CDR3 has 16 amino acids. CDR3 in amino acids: CASSSRLAGAYNEQFF. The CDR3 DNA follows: TGTGCCAGCAGTTCTCGCCTAGCGGGAGCCTACAATGAGCAGTTCTTC.

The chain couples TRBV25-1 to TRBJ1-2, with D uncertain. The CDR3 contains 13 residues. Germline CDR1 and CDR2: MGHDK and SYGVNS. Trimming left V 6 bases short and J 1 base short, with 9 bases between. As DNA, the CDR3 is TGTGCCAGCAGCAGCAATCTTAACTATGGCTACACCTTC. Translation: CASSSNLNYGYTF.

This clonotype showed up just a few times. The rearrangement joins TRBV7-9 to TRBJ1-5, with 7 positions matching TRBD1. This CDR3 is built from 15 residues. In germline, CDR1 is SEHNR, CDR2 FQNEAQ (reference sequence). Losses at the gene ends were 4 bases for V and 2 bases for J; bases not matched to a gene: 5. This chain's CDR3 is CASSSTGQGNQPQHF. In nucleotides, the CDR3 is TGTGCCAGCAGCTCCACAGGACAGGGCAATCAGCCCCAGCATTTT.

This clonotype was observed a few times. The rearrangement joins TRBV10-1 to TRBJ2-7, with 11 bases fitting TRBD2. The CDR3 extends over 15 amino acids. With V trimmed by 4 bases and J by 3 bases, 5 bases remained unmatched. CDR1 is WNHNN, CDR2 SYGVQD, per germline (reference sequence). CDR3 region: CASSVPSGRNYEQYF. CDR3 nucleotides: TGCGCCAGCAGTGTACCTAGCGGGAGGAACTACGAGCAGTACTTC.

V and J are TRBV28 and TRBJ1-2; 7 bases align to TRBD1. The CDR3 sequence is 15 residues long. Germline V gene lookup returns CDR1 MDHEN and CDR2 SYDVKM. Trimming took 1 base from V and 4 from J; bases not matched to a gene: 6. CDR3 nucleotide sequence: TGTGCCAGCAGTTTATCGTCGGCAGGGGGCTATGGCTACACCTTC. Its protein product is CASSLSSAGGYGYTF.

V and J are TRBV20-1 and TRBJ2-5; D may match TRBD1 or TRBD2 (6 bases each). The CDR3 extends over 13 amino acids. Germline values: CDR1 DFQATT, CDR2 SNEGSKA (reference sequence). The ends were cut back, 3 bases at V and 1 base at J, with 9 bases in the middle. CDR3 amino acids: CSARGGIQETQYF. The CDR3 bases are TGCAGTGCTAGGGGGGGCATCCAAGAGACCCAGTACTTC.